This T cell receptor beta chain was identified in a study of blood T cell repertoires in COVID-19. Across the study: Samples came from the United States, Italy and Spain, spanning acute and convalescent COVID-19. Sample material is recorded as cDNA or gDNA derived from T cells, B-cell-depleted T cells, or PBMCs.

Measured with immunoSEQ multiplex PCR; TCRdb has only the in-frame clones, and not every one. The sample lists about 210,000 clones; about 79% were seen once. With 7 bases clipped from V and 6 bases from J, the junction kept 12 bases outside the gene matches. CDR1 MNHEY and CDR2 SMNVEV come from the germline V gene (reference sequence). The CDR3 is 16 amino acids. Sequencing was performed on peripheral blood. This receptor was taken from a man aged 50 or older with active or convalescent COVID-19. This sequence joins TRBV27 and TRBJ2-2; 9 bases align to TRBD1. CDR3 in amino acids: CASTYPGQGEAGELFF. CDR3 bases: TGTGCCAGCACCTACCCGGGACAGGGAGAAGCCGGGGAGCTGTTTTTT.